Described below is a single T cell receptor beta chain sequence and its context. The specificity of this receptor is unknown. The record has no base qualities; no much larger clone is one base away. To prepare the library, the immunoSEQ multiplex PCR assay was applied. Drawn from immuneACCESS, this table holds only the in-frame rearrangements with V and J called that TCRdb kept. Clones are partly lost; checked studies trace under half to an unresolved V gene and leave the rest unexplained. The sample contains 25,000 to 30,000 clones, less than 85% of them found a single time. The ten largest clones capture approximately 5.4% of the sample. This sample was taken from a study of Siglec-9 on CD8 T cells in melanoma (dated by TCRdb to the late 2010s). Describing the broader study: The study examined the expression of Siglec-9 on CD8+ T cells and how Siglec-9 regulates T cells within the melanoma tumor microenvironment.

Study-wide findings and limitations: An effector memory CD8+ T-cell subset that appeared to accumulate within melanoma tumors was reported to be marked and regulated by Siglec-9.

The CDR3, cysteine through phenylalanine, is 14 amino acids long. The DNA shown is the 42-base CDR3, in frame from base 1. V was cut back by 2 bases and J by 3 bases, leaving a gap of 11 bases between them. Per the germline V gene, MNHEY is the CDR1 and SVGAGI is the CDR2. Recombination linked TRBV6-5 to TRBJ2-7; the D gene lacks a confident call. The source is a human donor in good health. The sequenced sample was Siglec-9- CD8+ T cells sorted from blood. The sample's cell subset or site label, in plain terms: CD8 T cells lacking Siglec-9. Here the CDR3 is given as CASSYARNIYEQYF. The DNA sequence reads TGTGCCAGCAGTTACGCCAGGAACATCTACGAGCAGTACTTC.